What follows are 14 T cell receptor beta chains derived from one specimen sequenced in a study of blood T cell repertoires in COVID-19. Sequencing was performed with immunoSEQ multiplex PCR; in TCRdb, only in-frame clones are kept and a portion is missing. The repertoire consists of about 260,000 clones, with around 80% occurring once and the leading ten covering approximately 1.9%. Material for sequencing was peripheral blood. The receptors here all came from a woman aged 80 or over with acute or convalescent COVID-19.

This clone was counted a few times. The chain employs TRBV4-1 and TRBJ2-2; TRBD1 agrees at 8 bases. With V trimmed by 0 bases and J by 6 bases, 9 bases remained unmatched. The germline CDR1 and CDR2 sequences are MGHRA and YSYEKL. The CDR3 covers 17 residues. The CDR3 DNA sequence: TGCGCCAGCAGCCAAGAGGGACAGGCCCCGCAGGCCGGGGAGCTGTTTTTT. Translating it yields CASSQEGQAPQAGELFF.

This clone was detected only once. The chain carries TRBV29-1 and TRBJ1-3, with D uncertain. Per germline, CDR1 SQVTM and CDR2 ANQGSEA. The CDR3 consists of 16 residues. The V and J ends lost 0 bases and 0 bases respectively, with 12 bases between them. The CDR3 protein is CSVEEAVPSSGNTIYF. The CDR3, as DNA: TGCAGCGTTGAAGAGGCGGTCCCGAGCTCTGGAAACACCATATATTTT.

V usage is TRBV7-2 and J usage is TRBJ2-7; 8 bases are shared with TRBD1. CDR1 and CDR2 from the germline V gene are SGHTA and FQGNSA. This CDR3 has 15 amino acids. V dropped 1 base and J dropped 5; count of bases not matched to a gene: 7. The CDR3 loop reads CASSLVSQGAHEQYF. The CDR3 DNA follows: TGTGCCAGCAGCTTAGTCTCCCAGGGGGCCCACGAGCAGTACTTC.

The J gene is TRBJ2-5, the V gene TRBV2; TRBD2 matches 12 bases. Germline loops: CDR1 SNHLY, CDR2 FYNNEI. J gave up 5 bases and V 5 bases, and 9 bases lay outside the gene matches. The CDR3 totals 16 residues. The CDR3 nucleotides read TGTGCCAGCAGTCAAGGGCTAGCGGGGGGGGCCGAGACCCAGTACTTC. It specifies CASSQGLAGGAETQYF.

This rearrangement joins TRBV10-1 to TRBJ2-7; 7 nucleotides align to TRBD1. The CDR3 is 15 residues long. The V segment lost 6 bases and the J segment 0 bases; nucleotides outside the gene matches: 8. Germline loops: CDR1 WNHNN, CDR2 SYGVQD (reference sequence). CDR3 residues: CASSPLDRPSYEQYF. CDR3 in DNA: TGCGCCAGCAGCCCCCTGGACAGGCCCTCCTACGAGCAGTACTTC.

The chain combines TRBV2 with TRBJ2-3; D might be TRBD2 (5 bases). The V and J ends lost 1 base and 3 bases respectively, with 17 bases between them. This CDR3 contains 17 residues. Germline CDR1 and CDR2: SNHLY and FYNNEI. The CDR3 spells CASSEDLSSPDTDTQYF. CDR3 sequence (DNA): TGTGCCAGCAGTGAAGATCTCTCTAGCCCGGATACAGATACGCAGTATTTT.

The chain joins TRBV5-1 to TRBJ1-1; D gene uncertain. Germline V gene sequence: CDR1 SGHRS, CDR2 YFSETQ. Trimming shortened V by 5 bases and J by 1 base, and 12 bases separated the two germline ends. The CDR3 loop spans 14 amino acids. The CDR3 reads CASSVVGRNTEAFF. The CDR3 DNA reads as TGCGCCAGCAGTGTCGTGGGCCGGAACACTGAAGCTTTCTTT.

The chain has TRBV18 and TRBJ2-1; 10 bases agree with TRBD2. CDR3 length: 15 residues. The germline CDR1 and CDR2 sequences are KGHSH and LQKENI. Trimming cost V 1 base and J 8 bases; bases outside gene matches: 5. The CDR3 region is CASSPQAGGRDEQFF. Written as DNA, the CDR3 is TGTGCCAGCTCACCACAAGCGGGGGGGCGCGATGAGCAGTTCTTC.

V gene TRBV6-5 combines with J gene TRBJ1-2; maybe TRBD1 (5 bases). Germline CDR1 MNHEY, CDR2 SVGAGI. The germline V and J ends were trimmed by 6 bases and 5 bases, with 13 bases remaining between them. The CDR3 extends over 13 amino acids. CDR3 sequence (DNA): TGTGCCAGCAGAAGACCCGGGGGGTATGGCTACACCTTC. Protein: CASRRPGGYGYTF.

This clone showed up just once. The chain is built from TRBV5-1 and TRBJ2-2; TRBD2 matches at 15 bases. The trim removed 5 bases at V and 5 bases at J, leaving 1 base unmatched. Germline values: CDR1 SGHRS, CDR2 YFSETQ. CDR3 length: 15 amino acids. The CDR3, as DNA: TGCGCCAGCAGGGGACTAGCGGGGGGAACCGGGGAGCTGTTTTTT. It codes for CASRGLAGGTGELFF.

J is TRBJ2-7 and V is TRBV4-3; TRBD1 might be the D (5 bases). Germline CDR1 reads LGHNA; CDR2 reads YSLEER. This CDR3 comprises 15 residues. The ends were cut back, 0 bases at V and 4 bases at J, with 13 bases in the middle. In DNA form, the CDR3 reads TGCGCCAGCAGCCAAGATATGGGGCCGGCATACGAGCAGTACTTC. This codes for CASSQDMGPAYEQYF.

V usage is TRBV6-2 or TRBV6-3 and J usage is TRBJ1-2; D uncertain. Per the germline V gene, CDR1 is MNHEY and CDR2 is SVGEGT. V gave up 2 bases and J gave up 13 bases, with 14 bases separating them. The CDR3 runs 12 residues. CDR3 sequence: CASSYPSPVRTF. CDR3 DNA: TGTGCCAGCAGTTACCCCTCTCCCGTTCGCACCTTC.

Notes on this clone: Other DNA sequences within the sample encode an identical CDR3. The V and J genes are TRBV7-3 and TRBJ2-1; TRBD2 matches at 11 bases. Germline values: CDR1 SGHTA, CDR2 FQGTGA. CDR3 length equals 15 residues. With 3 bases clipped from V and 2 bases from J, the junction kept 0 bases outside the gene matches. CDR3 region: CASSLTSGTYNEQFF. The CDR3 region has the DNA TGTGCCAGCAGCTTGACTAGCGGGACCTACAATGAGCAGTTCTTC.

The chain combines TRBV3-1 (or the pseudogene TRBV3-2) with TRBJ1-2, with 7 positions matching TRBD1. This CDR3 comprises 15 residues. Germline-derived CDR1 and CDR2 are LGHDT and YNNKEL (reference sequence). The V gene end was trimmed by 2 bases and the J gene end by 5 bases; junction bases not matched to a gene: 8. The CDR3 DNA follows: TGTGCCAGCAGCCAACAGGGGGGTGACTATTATGGCTACACCTTC. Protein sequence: CASSQQGGDYYGYTF.